The 2 T cell receptor beta chains below all came from one sample that was sequenced in a study of control samples from healthy donors and cancer patients (dated by TCRdb to the early 2020s). Library preparation employed the immunoSEQ multiplex PCR assay. Here the immuneACCESS table is served through TCRdb, limited to in-frame sequences with V and J called. Missing clones are a known gap in these copies; in checked studies unresolved V genes cover under half, and the rest lacks a known reason. This sample gives about 190,000 clones in total; over 80% of them show up just once. Jointly, the top ten make up around 1.9% of the sample. The material sequenced was blood. The source of these receptors is a man younger than 40 in good health.

This chain connects TRBV5-1 to TRBJ2-1; perhaps TRBD1 as D (6 bases). There are 14 residues in the CDR3. Germline V gene lookup returns CDR1 SGHRS and CDR2 YFSETQ. V lost 3 bases and J 5 bases, leaving 12 bases between the germline ends. The CDR3 DNA is TGCGCCAGCAGCTCGGGACATAGGGACAATGAGCAGTTCTTC. Protein sequence: CASSSGHRDNEQFF.

The chain is built from TRBV7-9 and TRBJ2-5; TRBD1 matches at 7 bases. The germline CDR1 and CDR2 sequences are SEHNR and FQNEAQ (reference sequence). The CDR3 extends over 16 amino acids. The J segment lost 2 bases and the V segment lost 5 bases, leaving 11 bases of the junction unmatched. CDR3 sequence: CASSATPGTDQETQYF. The DNA for the CDR3 is TGTGCCAGCAGCGCTACACCCGGGACAGATCAAGAGACCCAGTACTTC.